Listed below are T cell receptor beta chains from one sample, sequenced in a study of blood T cell repertoires in COVID-19. Repertoires were generated with immunoSEQ multiplex PCR, while TCRdb's copy carries only in-frame clones and drops some. The sample lists 200,000 or so clones, about nine tenths occurring once. Input material: PBMCs or T cells enriched from blood (not recorded which). These receptors all come from a woman in her twenties or thirties who had recovered from COVID-19. Both conserved end residues are part of each CDR3. The D gene is left open where the match is weak. Clone size is not always given. Where it is, it says once, few, many or a class for expanded clones.

cdr3_aa: CASSVGQGTYEQYF
cdr3_nt: TGTGCCAGCAGCGTGGGACAGGGTACCTACGAGCAGTACTTC
clone_size: -
v_call: TRBV9
d_call: TRBD1
j_call: TRBJ2-7

cdr3_aa: CASSPETGGGTQYF
cdr3_nt: TGTGCCAGCAGCCCAGAGACTGGGGGGGGTACGCAGTATTTT
clone_size: -
v_call: TRBV11-3
d_call: TRBD2
j_call: TRBJ2-3

cdr3_aa: CASSFRAIAGAQETQYF
cdr3_nt: TGTGCCAGCAGCTTCAGGGCAATAGCGGGGGCACAAGAGACCCAGTACTTC
clone_size: -
v_call: TRBV5-6
d_call: TRBD2
j_call: TRBJ2-5

cdr3_aa: CASSQVGDFGEKLFF
cdr3_nt: TGTGCCAGCAGCCAAGTCGGGGATTTCGGTGAAAAACTGTTTTTT
clone_size: -
v_call: TRBV3-1/TRBV3-2
d_call: -
j_call: TRBJ1-4

cdr3_aa: CASSLEAAGTEAFF
cdr3_nt: TGCGCCAGCAGCTTGGAGGCAGCAGGGACTGAAGCTTTCTTT
clone_size: -
v_call: TRBV5-1
d_call: -
j_call: TRBJ1-1

cdr3_aa: CASSYGQARGAFF
cdr3_nt: TGTGCCAGCAGTTACGGACAGGCCAGGGGAGCTTTCTTT
clone_size: -
v_call: TRBV6-2/TRBV6-3
d_call: TRBD1
j_call: TRBJ1-1

cdr3_aa: CASSRQGVLGNQPQHF
cdr3_nt: TGTGCCAGCAGCCGACAGGGTGTTTTGGGCAATCAGCCCCAGCATTTT
clone_size: -
v_call: TRBV4-2
d_call: TRBD1
j_call: TRBJ1-5

cdr3_aa: CASSWGHVDGYTF
cdr3_nt: TGTGCCAGCAGTTGGGGACACGTCGATGGCTACACCTTC
clone_size: -
v_call: TRBV6-2/TRBV6-3
d_call: -
j_call: TRBJ1-2

cdr3_aa: CASSLQGALTTEQYF
cdr3_nt: TGTGCCAGCAGCTTGCAGGGGGCGCTGACCACCGAGCAGTACTTC
clone_size: -
v_call: TRBV5-6
d_call: TRBD1
j_call: TRBJ2-7

cdr3_aa: CASRVGTGAVNEQFF
cdr3_nt: TGTGCCAGCAGGGTAGGGACAGGGGCGGTCAATGAGCAGTTCTTC
clone_size: -
v_call: TRBV11-1
d_call: TRBD1
j_call: TRBJ2-1

cdr3_aa: CASSRTGPEAFF
cdr3_nt: TGTGCCAGCAGTAGGACAGGGCCTGAAGCTTTCTTT
clone_size: once
v_call: TRBV12-3/TRBV12-4
d_call: TRBD1
j_call: TRBJ1-1

cdr3_aa: CASRDRNPSGANVLTF
cdr3_nt: TGTGCCAGCCGGGACAGGAACCCCTCTGGGGCCAACGTCCTGACTTTC
clone_size: once
v_call: TRBV5-8
d_call: TRBD1
j_call: TRBJ2-6

cdr3_aa: CASSARGGRDNEQFF
cdr3_nt: TGTGCCAGCAGCGCCCGGGGGGGCAGGGACAATGAGCAGTTCTTC
clone_size: -
v_call: TRBV9
d_call: TRBD2
j_call: TRBJ2-1

cdr3_aa: CASSLASGGPAGQFF
cdr3_nt: TGTGCCAGCAGCTTAGCTAGCGGGGGGCCAGCAGGGCAGTTCTTC
clone_size: -
v_call: TRBV7-9
d_call: TRBD2
j_call: TRBJ2-1

cdr3_aa: CASSLARASGRYNEQFF
cdr3_nt: TGTGCCAGCAGCTTAGCTAGGGCTAGCGGGCGCTACAATGAGCAGTTCTTC
clone_size: -
v_call: TRBV7-2
d_call: TRBD2
j_call: TRBJ2-1

cdr3_aa: CSVDRSEGGNTEAFF
cdr3_nt: TGCAGCGTTGACCGATCCGAGGGTGGGAACACTGAAGCTTTCTTT
clone_size: -
v_call: TRBV29-1
d_call: -
j_call: TRBJ1-1

cdr3_aa: CASSLQGWSNQPQHF
cdr3_nt: TGTGCCAGCAGCTTACAGGGATGGAGCAATCAGCCCCAGCATTTT
clone_size: -
v_call: TRBV7-3
d_call: -
j_call: TRBJ1-5

cdr3_aa: CASSLLLPNEQFF
cdr3_nt: TGTGCCAGCAGCTTACTCCTACCCAATGAGCAGTTCTTC
clone_size: -
v_call: TRBV11-2
d_call: -
j_call: TRBJ2-1

cdr3_aa: CASSLDRNYGYTF
cdr3_nt: TGTGCCAGCAGCTTGGACAGGAACTATGGCTACACCTTC
clone_size: -
v_call: TRBV12-3/TRBV12-4
d_call: TRBD1
j_call: TRBJ1-2

cdr3_aa: CATSTVDRDNEQFF
cdr3_nt: TGTGCCACCAGTACGGTGGACAGGGACAATGAGCAGTTCTTC
clone_size: -
v_call: TRBV24-1
d_call: TRBD1
j_call: TRBJ2-1

cdr3_aa: CASSLVVRAGGGETQYF
cdr3_nt: TGCGCCAGCAGCTTGGTGGTACGGGCAGGGGGCGGAGAGACCCAGTACTTC
clone_size: -
v_call: TRBV5-1
d_call: TRBD1
j_call: TRBJ2-5

cdr3_aa: CASSEVQGAQEKLFF
cdr3_nt: TGTGCCAGCAGTGAAGTACAGGGGGCACAAGAAAAACTGTTTTTT
clone_size: -
v_call: TRBV25-1
d_call: TRBD1
j_call: TRBJ1-4

cdr3_aa: CASSQRSTGGTEAFF
cdr3_nt: TGTGCCAGCAGCCAGAGGTCGACAGGGGGGACTGAAGCTTTCTTT
clone_size: -
v_call: TRBV6-4
d_call: TRBD1
j_call: TRBJ1-1

cdr3_aa: CASSHESIGTGVYEQYF
cdr3_nt: TGCGCCAGCAGCCACGAAAGTATCGGGACAGGGGTATACGAGCAGTACTTC
clone_size: once
v_call: TRBV4-1
d_call: TRBD1
j_call: TRBJ2-7

cdr3_aa: CASSPSGRNSDEQFF
cdr3_nt: TGTGCCAGCAGTCCCTCAGGTCGGAACTCGGATGAGCAGTTCTTC
clone_size: -
v_call: TRBV13
d_call: -
j_call: TRBJ2-1

cdr3_aa: CASRRDRGPEQYF
cdr3_nt: TGTGCCAGCAGGCGGGACAGGGGGCCCGAGCAGTACTTC
clone_size: -
v_call: TRBV2
d_call: TRBD1
j_call: TRBJ2-7

cdr3_aa: CASRSPTGREQYF
cdr3_nt: TGTGCCAGCAGATCCCCGACAGGGCGCGAGCAGTACTTC
clone_size: few
v_call: TRBV7-9
d_call: TRBD1
j_call: TRBJ2-7

cdr3_aa: CASRSGTSGGEQFF
cdr3_nt: TGTGCCAGCAGATCCGGGACTAGCGGGGGAGAGCAGTTCTTC
clone_size: -
v_call: TRBV2
d_call: TRBD2
j_call: TRBJ2-1

cdr3_aa: CATSRDRGLEKGYTF
cdr3_nt: TGTGCCACCAGCAGAGATCGGGGACTGGAAAAGGGCTACACCTTC
clone_size: -
v_call: TRBV15
d_call: -
j_call: TRBJ1-2

cdr3_aa: CASRVSGTGGRKLFF
cdr3_nt: TGTGCCAGCAGAGTCTCCGGGACAGGGGGCCGAAAACTGTTTTTT
clone_size: once
v_call: TRBV2
d_call: TRBD1
j_call: TRBJ1-4

cdr3_aa: CASSLAQGHQTQYF
cdr3_nt: TGCGCCAGCAGCTTGGCTCAGGGCCATCAGACCCAGTACTTC
clone_size: -
v_call: TRBV5-1
d_call: -
j_call: TRBJ2-5

cdr3_aa: CASSELITSGGTYEQYF
cdr3_nt: TGTGCCAGCAGTGAACTTATTACTAGCGGGGGGACCTACGAGCAGTACTTC
clone_size: -
v_call: TRBV6-1
d_call: TRBD2
j_call: TRBJ2-7

cdr3_aa: CASSLVQGQKNYGYTF
cdr3_nt: TGTGCCAGCAGCTTAGTTCAGGGACAGAAAAACTATGGCTACACCTTC
clone_size: -
v_call: TRBV11-3
d_call: TRBD1
j_call: TRBJ1-2

cdr3_aa: CASSALRRISSTDTQYF
cdr3_nt: TGTGCCAGCAGCGCCCTCCGGCGGATCTCTAGCACAGATACGCAGTATTTT
clone_size: -
v_call: TRBV9
d_call: -
j_call: TRBJ2-3

cdr3_aa: CASRYLHTGVYGYTF
cdr3_nt: TGTGCCAGCAGATATCTACACACAGGCGTATATGGCTACACCTTC
clone_size: -
v_call: TRBV6-5
d_call: -
j_call: TRBJ1-2

cdr3_aa: CASSLEGGSGSYEQYF
cdr3_nt: TGTGCCAGCAGCTTAGAAGGGGGCTCGGGCTCCTACGAGCAGTACTTC
clone_size: -
v_call: TRBV7-3
d_call: TRBD1
j_call: TRBJ2-7

cdr3_aa: CASSSGLAVNTGELFF
cdr3_nt: TGTGCCAGCAGCTCCGGACTAGCGGTGAACACCGGGGAGCTGTTTTTT
clone_size: -
v_call: TRBV11-1
d_call: TRBD2
j_call: TRBJ2-2

cdr3_aa: CASSQDTQIYGYTF
cdr3_nt: TGCGCCAGCAGCCAAGATACCCAGATATATGGCTACACCTTC
clone_size: -
v_call: TRBV4-3
d_call: -
j_call: TRBJ1-2

cdr3_aa: CASSYRSSYEQYF
cdr3_nt: TGTGCCAGCAGCTACCGGAGCTCCTACGAGCAGTACTTC
clone_size: -
v_call: TRBV7-8
d_call: -
j_call: TRBJ2-7

cdr3_aa: CASSWGQPAKNIQYF
cdr3_nt: TGCGCCAGCAGCTGGGGACAGCCGGCCAAAAACATTCAGTACTTC
clone_size: -
v_call: TRBV5-1
d_call: TRBD1
j_call: TRBJ2-4

cdr3_aa: CASSYGGQAYNSPLHF
cdr3_nt: TGTGCCAGCAGTTATGGGGGACAGGCTTATAATTCACCCCTCCACTTT
clone_size: -
v_call: TRBV6-5
d_call: TRBD1
j_call: TRBJ1-6

cdr3_aa: CASSVRAAAQETQYF
cdr3_nt: TGTGCCAGCAGCGTGCGGGCGGCAGCCCAAGAGACCCAGTACTTC
clone_size: -
v_call: TRBV7-8
d_call: -
j_call: TRBJ2-5

cdr3_aa: CASSATFDRTFSNQPQHF
cdr3_nt: TGCGCCAGCAGCGCTACCTTCGACAGGACGTTTAGCAATCAGCCCCAGCATTTT
clone_size: -
v_call: TRBV4-3
d_call: -
j_call: TRBJ1-5

cdr3_aa: CAIKRGGVYGYTF
cdr3_nt: TGTGCCATCAAAAGGGGGGGCGTCTATGGCTACACCTTC
clone_size: -
v_call: TRBV5-4
d_call: -
j_call: TRBJ1-2

cdr3_aa: CASSRGTSGGYEQYF
cdr3_nt: TGTGCCAGCAGCCGAGGGACTAGCGGGGGTTACGAGCAGTACTTC
clone_size: once
v_call: TRBV14
d_call: TRBD2
j_call: TRBJ2-7